A selection of T cell receptor beta chains follows, all from one sample in a study of T cells expressing NK-cell markers. With the 5' RACE reads reprocessed, TCRdb shows one record per CDR3 protein and no DNA. The sample table includes 150,000 to 200,000 distinct CDR3 sequences. The sequencing input was blood T cells: a sorted CD56 or NKG2C T cell subset, CD4+ or CD8+ T cells, or bulk PBMC T cells (not recorded which). Receptors were obtained from a man aged 18-70 years in good health. Each CDR3 is given with its conserved first and last residue. The order of the fields is V gene, J gene, CDR3 protein.

>TRBV20-1|TRBJ2-3
CSAAGLATIDTQYF
>TRBV12-3/TRBV12-4|TRBJ2-7
CASSFWRGDSYEQYF
>TRBV5-4|TRBJ2-1
CASSLELAGLSVQFF
>TRBV6-4|TRBJ2-6
CASSDSGGSGANVLTF
>TRBV19|TRBJ2-4
CASSMDGGAAKNIQYF
>TRBV27|TRBJ2-1
CATLDRSLHGEQFF
>TRBV28|TRBJ2-3
CASSLSLTSGITDTQYF
>TRBV5-5|TRBJ2-1
CASSQTGNNEQFF
>TRBV3-1|TRBJ2-7
CASSQEVTATYEQYF
>TRBV7-9|TRBJ1-6
CASSLARTQVDSPLHF
>TRBV5-1|TRBJ2-2
CASSSAQGVNTGELFF
>TRBV5-1|TRBJ2-7
CASSLGSGPYEQYF
>TRBV29-1|TRBJ2-1
CSAVNERSSYNEQFF
>TRBV27|TRBJ1-2
CASSFTGTGANYGYTF
>TRBV27|TRBJ2-2
CASSPGTWLNTGELFF
>TRBV27|TRBJ1-2
CASSFGSPGDGYTF
>TRBV9|TRBJ1-4
CASSPRRGGGPAPEKLFF
>TRBV4-2|TRBJ1-2
CASSQDWGRVANYGYTF
>TRBV24-1|TRBJ2-7
CATSDSRGPSYEQYF
>TRBV19|TRBJ2-3
CASSTTTSGGPSDTQYF
>TRBV4-1|TRBJ2-3
CASSMVGGGDTQYF
>TRBV6-5|TRBJ2-1
CASIGTSGSSYNEQFF
>TRBV4-2|TRBJ1-5
CASSQEAGASNQPQHF
>TRBV12-3/TRBV12-4|TRBJ2-2
CASSLTTINTGELFF
>TRBV28|TRBJ1-4
CASSYYSREKLFF
>TRBV7-8|TRBJ2-5
CASSSQPAGPMYQETQYF
>TRBV6-6|TRBJ2-2
CASSNLVPGELFF
>TRBV5-5|TRBJ2-7
CASSWTGVWEQYF
>TRBV2|TRBJ2-7
CASSGQGGANEQYF
>TRBV28|TRBJ2-7
CASSLTQGLAYEQYF
>TRBV19|TRBJ2-7
CASSIIDISYEQYF
>TRBV15|TRBJ1-5
CATSRARGDQPQHF
>TRBV5-1|TRBJ2-1
CASSPEGRGGLNEQFF
>TRBV21-1|TRBJ2-1
CASSKSGELEYNEQFF